This entry lists 7 T cell receptor beta chains sequenced from one sample in a study of control samples from healthy donors and cancer patients. Clones were read by immunoSEQ multiplex PCR, and TCRdb kept only the in-frame ones, dropping some. The data contain tens of thousands of clones, more than 85% of them singletons. Sequenced: blood. These receptors were collected from a woman aged 45 to 65 in good health.

The CDR3 bases are TGTGCCAGCTCACCTGAGGATGGGCCCACTGAAGCTTTCTTT. As protein: CASSPEDGPTEAFF. This chain joins TRBV18 and TRBJ1-1, with D unresolved. Germline assignment: CDR1 KGHSH and CDR2 LQKENI. V was cut by 3 bases and J by 4 bases, with 12 bases left in between. This CDR3 region has 14 residues.

The rearrangement joins TRBV15 to TRBJ2-7; the match to TRBD1 covers 9 bases. Germline CDR1 and CDR2: LNHNV and YYDKDF (reference sequence). The J segment lost 6 bases and the V segment lost 5 bases, leaving 5 bases of the junction unmatched. The CDR3 consists of 13 residues. The CDR3 protein is CATSRDRVGEQYF. CDR3 bases: TGTGCCACCAGCCGGGACAGGGTAGGCGAGCAGTACTTC.

The chain uses TRBV19 and TRBJ2-5, with a weak D call TRBD2 (6 bases). The germline V and J ends were trimmed by 10 bases and 7 bases, with 16 bases remaining between them. Germline V gene data show CDR1 as LNHDA and CDR2 as SQIVND (reference sequence). The CDR3 runs to 12 residues. CDR3 region: CATRGESGTQYF. Written as DNA, the CDR3 is TGTGCCACGCGGGGTGAATCGGGGACCCAGTACTTC.

This clone was detected once. The chain uses TRBV19 and TRBJ2-1; TRBD1 agrees at 7 bases. Germline values: CDR1 LNHDA, CDR2 SQIVND (reference sequence). V lost 7 bases and J lost 4; bases outside the gene matches: 10. CDR3 size: 15 residues. The CDR3 loop reads CASTQQGPRYNEQFF. Written as DNA, the CDR3 is TGTGCCAGTACGCAACAGGGGCCCAGGTACAATGAGCAGTTCTTC.

The chain recombines TRBV6-6 with TRBJ2-7; perhaps TRBD1 as D (6 bases). Germline assignment: CDR1 MNHNY and CDR2 SVGAGI (reference sequence). The germline V and J ends were trimmed by 5 bases and 3 bases, with 11 bases remaining between them. The CDR3 consists of 13 residues. CDR3 region: CASSLGTYYEQYF. CDR3 bases: TGTGCCAGCAGTCTCGGGACATACTACGAGCAGTACTTC.

The V gene is TRBV5-4, the J gene TRBJ1-4; D remains unclear. V dropped 4 bases and J dropped 3 bases, with 4 bases sitting between them. CDR1 SGHNT and CDR2 YYREEE come from the germline V gene (reference sequence). CDR3 length: 12 amino acids. Here the CDR3 reads CASSASNEKLFF. The CDR3 DNA reads TGTGCCAGCAGCGCATCTAATGAAAAACTGTTTTTT.

The chain has TRBV5-1 and TRBJ2-1; weak D call: TRBD2 (5 bases). The CDR3 spans 14 residues. Germline CDR1 is SGHRS and CDR2 is YFSETQ. Trimming cost V 0 bases and J 10 bases, with 14 bases left between them. The CDR3 DNA reads as TGCGCCAGCAGCTTGGATGGCGCGGGCAAGGAGCAGTTCTTC. Protein sequence: CASSLDGAGKEQFF.